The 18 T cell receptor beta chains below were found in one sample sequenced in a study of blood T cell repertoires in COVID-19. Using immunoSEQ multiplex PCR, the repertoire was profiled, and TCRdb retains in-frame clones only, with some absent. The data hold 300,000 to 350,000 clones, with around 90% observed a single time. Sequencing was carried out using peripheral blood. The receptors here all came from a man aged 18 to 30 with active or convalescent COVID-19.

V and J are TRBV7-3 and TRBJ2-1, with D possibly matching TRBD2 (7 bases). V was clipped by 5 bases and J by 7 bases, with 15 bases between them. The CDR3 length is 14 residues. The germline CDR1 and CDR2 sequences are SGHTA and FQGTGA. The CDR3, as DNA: TGTGCCAGCAGCCGGGGGGCAGAGGGAAATGAGCAGTTCTTC. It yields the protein CASSRGAEGNEQFF.

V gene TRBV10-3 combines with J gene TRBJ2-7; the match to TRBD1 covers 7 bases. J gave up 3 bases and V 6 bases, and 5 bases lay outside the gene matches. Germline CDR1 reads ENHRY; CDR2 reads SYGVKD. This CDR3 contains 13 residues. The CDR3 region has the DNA TGTGCCATCAGCCAGACAGGGAGCTACGAGCAGTACTTC. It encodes CAISQTGSYEQYF.

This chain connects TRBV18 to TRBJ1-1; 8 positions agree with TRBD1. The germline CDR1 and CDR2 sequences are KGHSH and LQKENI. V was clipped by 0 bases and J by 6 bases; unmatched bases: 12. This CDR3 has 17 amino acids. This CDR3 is CASSPPRTGPIGAEAFF. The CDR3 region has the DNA TGTGCCAGCTCACCACCAAGGACAGGGCCTATCGGAGCTGAAGCTTTCTTT.

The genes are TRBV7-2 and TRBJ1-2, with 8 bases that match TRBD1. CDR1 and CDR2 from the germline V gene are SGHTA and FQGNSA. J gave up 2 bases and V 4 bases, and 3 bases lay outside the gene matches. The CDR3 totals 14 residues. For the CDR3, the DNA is TGTGCCAGCAGCTCGACAGGGGACAACTATGGCTACACCTTC. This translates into CASSSTGDNYGYTF.

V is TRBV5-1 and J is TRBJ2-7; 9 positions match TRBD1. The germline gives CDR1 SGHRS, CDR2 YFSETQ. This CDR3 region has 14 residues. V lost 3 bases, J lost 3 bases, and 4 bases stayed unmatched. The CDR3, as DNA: TGCGCCAGCAGCTCGGGACAGGGCAACTACGAGCAGTACTTC. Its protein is CASSSGQGNYEQYF.

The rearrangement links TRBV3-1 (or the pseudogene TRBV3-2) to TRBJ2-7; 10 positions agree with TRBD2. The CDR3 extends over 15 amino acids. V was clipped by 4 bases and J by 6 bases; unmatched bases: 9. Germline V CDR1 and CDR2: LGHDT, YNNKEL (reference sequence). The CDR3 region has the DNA TGTGCCAGCAGCCGCCAACTAGCGGGGTCCGGCGAGCAGTACTTC. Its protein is CASSRQLAGSGEQYF.

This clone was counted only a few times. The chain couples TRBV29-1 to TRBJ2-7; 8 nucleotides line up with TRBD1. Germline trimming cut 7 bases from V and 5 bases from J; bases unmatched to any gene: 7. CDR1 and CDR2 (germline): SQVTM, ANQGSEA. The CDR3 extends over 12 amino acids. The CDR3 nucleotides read TGCAGCGGGCGGACAGGGAGCAACGAGCAGTACTTC. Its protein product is CSGRTGSNEQYF.

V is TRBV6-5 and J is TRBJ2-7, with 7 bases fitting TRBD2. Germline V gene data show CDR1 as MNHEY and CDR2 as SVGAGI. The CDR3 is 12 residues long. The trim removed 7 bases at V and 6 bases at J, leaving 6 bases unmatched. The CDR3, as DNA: TGTGCCAGCACCGGGGGGAGCCTCGAGCAGTACTTC. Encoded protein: CASTGGSLEQYF.

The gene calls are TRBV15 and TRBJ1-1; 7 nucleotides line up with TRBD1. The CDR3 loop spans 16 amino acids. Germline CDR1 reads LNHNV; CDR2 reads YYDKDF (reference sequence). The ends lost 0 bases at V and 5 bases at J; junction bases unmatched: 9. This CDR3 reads CATSREQGTGGTEAFF. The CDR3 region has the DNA TGTGCCACCAGCAGAGAACAGGGGACTGGCGGGACTGAAGCTTTCTTT.

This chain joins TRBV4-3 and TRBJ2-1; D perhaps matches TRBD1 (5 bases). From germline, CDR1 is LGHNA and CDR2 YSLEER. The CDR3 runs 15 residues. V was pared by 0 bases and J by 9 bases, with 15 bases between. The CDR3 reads CASSQDPAVGREQFF. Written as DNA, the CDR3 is TGCGCCAGCAGCCAAGATCCGGCAGTGGGGCGTGAGCAGTTCTTC.

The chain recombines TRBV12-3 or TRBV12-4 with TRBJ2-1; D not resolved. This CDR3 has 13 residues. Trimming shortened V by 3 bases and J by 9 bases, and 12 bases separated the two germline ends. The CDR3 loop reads CASSFVPSAEQFF. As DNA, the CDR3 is TGTGCCAGCAGTTTCGTTCCGAGTGCTGAGCAGTTCTTC.

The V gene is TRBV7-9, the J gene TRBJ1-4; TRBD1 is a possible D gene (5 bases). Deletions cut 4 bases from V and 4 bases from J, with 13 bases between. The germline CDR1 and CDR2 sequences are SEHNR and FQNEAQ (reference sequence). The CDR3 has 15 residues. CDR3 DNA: TGTGCCAGCAGCTCCGGGACGGACTATAATGAAAAACTGTTTTTT. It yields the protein CASSSGTDYNEKLFF.

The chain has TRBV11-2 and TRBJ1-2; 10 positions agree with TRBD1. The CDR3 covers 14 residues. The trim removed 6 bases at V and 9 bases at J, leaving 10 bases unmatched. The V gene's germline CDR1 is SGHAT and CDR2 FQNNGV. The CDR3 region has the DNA TGTGCCAGCAGGATAGCGGGACAGGGGACTAGCTACACCTTC. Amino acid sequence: CASRIAGQGTSYTF. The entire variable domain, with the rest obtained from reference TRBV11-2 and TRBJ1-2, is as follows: EAGVAQSPRYKIIEKRQSVAFWCNPISGHATLYWYQQILGQGPKLLIQFQNNGVVDDSQLPKDRFSAERLKGVDSTLKIQPAKLEDSAVYLCASRIAGQGTSYTFGSGTRLTVV.

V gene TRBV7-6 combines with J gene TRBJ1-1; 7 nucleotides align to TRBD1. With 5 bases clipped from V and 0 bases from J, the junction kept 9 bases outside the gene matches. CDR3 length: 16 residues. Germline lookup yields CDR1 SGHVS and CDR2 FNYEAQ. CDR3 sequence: CASSPGTESMNTEAFF. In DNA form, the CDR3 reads TGTGCCAGCAGCCCAGGGACAGAGTCTATGAACACTGAAGCTTTCTTT.

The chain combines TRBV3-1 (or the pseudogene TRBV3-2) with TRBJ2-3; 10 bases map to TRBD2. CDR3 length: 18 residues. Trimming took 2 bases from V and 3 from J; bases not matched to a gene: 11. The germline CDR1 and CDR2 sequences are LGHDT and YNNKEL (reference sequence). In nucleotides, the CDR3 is TGTGCCAGCAGCCAAAGGACCATAGCGGGGGGTAGAACAGATACGCAGTATTTT. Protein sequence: CASSQRTIAGGRTDTQYF.

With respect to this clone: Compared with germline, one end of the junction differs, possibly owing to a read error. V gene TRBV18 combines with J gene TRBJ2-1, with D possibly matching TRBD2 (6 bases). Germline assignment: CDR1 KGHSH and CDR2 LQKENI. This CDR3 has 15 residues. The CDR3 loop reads CASSPLAGSLDEQFF. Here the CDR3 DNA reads TGTGCCAGCTCGCCACTAGCCGGGAGTCTCGATGAGCAGTTCTTC.

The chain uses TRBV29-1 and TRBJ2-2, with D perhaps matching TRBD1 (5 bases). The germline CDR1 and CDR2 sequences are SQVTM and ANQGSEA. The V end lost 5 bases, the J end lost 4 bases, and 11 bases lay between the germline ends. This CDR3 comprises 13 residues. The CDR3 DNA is TGCAGCGTTATCTCAGGGCCCACCGGGGAGCTGTTTTTT. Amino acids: CSVISGPTGELFF.

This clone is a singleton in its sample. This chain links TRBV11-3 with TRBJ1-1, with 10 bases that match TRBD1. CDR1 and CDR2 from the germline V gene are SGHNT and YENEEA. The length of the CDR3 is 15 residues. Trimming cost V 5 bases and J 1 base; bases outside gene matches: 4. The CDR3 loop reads CASSAGTGANTEAFF. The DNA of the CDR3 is TGTGCCAGCAGCGCTGGGACAGGGGCGAACACTGAAGCTTTCTTT.